This record covers a single T cell receptor (beta chain). The germline gives CDR1 DFQATT, CDR2 SNEGSKA (reference sequence). V lost 5 bases, J lost 4 bases, and 9 bases lay in between. CDR3 length equals 11 residues. The data derive from a study of technical replicates of blood from a few donors. Libraries were prepared by immunoSEQ multiplex PCR; TCRdb keeps only in-frame clonotypes and omits some of them. The data show about 88,000 clones, with roughly 90% seen just once and approximately 0.25% held by the top ten. The sample was T cells isolated from PBMCs. The clonotype originates from a human donor in good health. This rearrangement joins TRBV20-1 to TRBJ2-7, with D tentatively TRBD1 (6 bases). CDR3 in amino acids: CSAGQSYEQYF. As DNA, the CDR3 is TGCAGTGCTGGACAGTCTTACGAGCAGTACTTC.